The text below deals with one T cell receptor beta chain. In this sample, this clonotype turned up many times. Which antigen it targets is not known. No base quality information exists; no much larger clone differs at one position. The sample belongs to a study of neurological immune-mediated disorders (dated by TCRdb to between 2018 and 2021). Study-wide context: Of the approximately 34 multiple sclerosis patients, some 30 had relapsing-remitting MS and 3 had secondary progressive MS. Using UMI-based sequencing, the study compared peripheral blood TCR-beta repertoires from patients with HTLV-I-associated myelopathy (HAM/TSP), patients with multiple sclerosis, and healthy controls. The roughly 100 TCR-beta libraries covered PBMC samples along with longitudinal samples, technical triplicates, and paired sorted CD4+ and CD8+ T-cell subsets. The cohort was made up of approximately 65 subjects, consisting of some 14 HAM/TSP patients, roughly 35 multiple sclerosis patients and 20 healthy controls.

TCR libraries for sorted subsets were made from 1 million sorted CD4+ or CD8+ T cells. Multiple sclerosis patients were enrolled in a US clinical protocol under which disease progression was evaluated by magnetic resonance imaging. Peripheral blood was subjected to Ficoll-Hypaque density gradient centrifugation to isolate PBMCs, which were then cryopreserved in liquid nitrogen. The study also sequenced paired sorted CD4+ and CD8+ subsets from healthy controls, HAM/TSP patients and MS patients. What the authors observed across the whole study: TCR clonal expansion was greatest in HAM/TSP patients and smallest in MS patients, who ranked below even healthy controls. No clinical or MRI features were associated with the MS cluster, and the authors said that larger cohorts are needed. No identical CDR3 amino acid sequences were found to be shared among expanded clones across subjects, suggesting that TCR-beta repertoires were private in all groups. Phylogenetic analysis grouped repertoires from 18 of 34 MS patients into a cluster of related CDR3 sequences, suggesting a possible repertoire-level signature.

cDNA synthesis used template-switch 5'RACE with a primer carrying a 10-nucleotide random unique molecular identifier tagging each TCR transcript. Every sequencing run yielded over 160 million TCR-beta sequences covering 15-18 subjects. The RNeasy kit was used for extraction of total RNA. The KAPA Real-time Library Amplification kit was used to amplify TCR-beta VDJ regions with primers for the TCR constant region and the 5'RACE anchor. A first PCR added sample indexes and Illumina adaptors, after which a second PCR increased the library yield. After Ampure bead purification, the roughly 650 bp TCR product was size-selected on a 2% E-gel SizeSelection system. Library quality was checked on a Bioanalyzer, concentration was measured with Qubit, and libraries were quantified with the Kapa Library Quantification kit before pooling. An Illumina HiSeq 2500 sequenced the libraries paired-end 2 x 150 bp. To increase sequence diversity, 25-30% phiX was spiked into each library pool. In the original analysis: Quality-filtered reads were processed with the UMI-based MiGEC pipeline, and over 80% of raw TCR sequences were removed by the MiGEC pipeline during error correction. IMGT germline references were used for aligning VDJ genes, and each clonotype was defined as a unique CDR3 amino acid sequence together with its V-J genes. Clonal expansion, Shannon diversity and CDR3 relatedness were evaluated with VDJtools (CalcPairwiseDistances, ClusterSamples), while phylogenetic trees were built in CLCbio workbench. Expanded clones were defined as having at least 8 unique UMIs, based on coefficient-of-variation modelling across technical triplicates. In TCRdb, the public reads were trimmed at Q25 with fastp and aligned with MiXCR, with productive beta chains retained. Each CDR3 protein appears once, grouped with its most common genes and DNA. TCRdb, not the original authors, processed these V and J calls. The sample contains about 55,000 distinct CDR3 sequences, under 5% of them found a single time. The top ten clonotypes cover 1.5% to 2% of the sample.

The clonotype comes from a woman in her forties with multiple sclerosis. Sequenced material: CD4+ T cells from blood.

The CDR3 region reads CASSSPASDTQYF. In nucleotides, the sequence is TGTGCCAGCAGTAGCCCGGCCTCAGATACGCAGTATTTT. This chain joins TRBV12-3 or TRBV12-4 to TRBJ2-3, with the D gene uncertain. Measured from the cysteine to the phenylalanine, the CDR3 is 13 residues long. Here the CDR3 DNA is all that survives: 39 bases in frame from base 1. V drops 5 bases and J drops 4 bases, leaving 10 bases in between.